These T cell receptor beta chains were read from a single sample in a study of CD4 T cells in relation to SARS-CoV-2 and coronaviruses. Their antigens remain unidentified. Sequencing was performed with immunoSEQ multiplex PCR; in TCRdb, only in-frame clones are kept and a portion is missing. The sample holds more than 20,000 clones, about 81% seen once. Sequenced input: CD4+ T cells from PBMCs, cultured in vitro. The receptors were sampled from a human donor in good health. Both conserved end residues are part of each CDR3. The order of the fields is V gene, clone size, D gene, J gene, CDR3 protein, CDR3 DNA. The D gene is left open where the match is weak. Expanded clones are given a class, and other clones once, few, many or no size at all.

v_gene: TRBV6-6; abundance: .; d_gene: .; j_gene: TRBJ2-2; CDR3aa: CASSYGREKDTGELFF; CDR3nt: TGTGCCAGCAGTTACGGGCGTGAGAAGGACACCGGGGAGCTGTTTTTT
v_gene: TRBV6-5; abundance: .; d_gene: .; j_gene: TRBJ2-7; CDR3aa: CASSPRGGEQYF; CDR3nt: TGTGCCAGCAGCCCCCGGGGTGGCGAGCAGTACTTC
v_gene: TRBV21-1; abundance: .; d_gene: .; j_gene: TRBJ1-1; CDR3aa: CASSKAEPEAFF; CDR3nt: TGTGCCAGCAGCAAAGCTGAGCCTGAAGCTTTCTTT
v_gene: TRBV30; abundance: .; d_gene: .; j_gene: TRBJ1-2; CDR3aa: CAWSDMGGAESGGYTF; CDR3nt: TGTGCCTGGAGTGATATGGGGGGGGCCGAGTCGGGTGGCTACACCTTC
v_gene: TRBV5-4; abundance: .; d_gene: TRBD2; j_gene: TRBJ2-2; CDR3aa: CASSLAGGELFF; CDR3nt: TGTGCCAGCAGTCTAGCGGGCGGGGAGCTGTTTTTT
v_gene: TRBV6-6; abundance: .; d_gene: .; j_gene: TRBJ2-5; CDR3aa: CASMNGQRETQYF; CDR3nt: TGTGCCAGCATGAACGGGCAGAGGGAGACCCAGTACTTC
v_gene: TRBV6-6; abundance: few; d_gene: .; j_gene: TRBJ1-6; CDR3aa: CASSQIQLSSYNSPLHF; CDR3nt: TGTGCCAGCAGTCAGATACAGTTATCCTCCTATAATTCACCCCTCCACTTT
v_gene: TRBV5-1; abundance: .; d_gene: .; j_gene: TRBJ2-3; CDR3aa: CASSLGQVYRTDTQYF; CDR3nt: TGCGCCAGCAGCTTGGGGCAGGTCTATAGGACAGATACGCAGTATTTT
v_gene: TRBV3-1/TRBV3-2; abundance: few; d_gene: .; j_gene: TRBJ1-2; CDR3aa: CASSQEGRTNYGYTF; CDR3nt: TGTGCCAGCAGCCAAGAGGGCAGGACTAACTATGGCTACACCTTC
v_gene: TRBV5-1; abundance: .; d_gene: .; j_gene: TRBJ2-3; CDR3aa: CASSVGGGADTDTQYF; CDR3nt: TGCGCCAGCAGCGTGGGAGGCGGGGCGGACACAGATACGCAGTATTTT
v_gene: TRBV9; abundance: .; d_gene: .; j_gene: TRBJ2-7; CDR3aa: CASSVSTENYEQYF; CDR3nt: TGTGCCAGCAGCGTATCGACAGAGAACTACGAGCAGTACTTC
v_gene: TRBV5-4; abundance: .; d_gene: .; j_gene: TRBJ2-1; CDR3aa: CASRTGPTGGHNEQFF; CDR3nt: TGTGCCAGCAGGACAGGGCCTACGGGGGGACACAATGAGCAGTTCTTC
v_gene: TRBV27; abundance: .; d_gene: TRBD1; j_gene: TRBJ2-7; CDR3aa: CASSLRTGWEYEQYF; CDR3nt: TGTGCCAGCAGTTTAAGGACAGGGTGGGAATACGAGCAGTACTTC
v_gene: TRBV7-2; abundance: .; d_gene: .; j_gene: TRBJ1-6; CDR3aa: CASSLGRLGGSPLHF; CDR3nt: TGTGCCAGCAGCCTGGGACGATTAGGAGGATCACCCCTCCACTTT
v_gene: TRBV25-1; abundance: medium-sized; d_gene: .; j_gene: TRBJ1-3; CDR3aa: CAYSDSGNTIYF; CDR3nt: TGTGCCTACTCAGACTCTGGAAACACCATATATTTT
v_gene: TRBV10-2; abundance: .; d_gene: .; j_gene: TRBJ2-1; CDR3aa: CASSDFRSSYNEQFF; CDR3nt: TGCGCCAGCAGTGATTTCAGGTCCTCCTACAATGAGCAGTTCTTC
v_gene: TRBV4-3; abundance: .; d_gene: TRBD2; j_gene: TRBJ2-3; CDR3aa: CASSQGTSGRALIDTQYF; CDR3nt: TGCGCCAGCAGCCAAGGGACTAGCGGGAGGGCTCTTATAGATACGCAGTATTTT
v_gene: TRBV5-1; abundance: .; d_gene: .; j_gene: TRBJ2-2; CDR3aa: CASSLGGDAGELFF; CDR3nt: TGCGCCAGCAGCTTGGGAGGGGACGCCGGGGAGCTGTTTTTT
v_gene: TRBV6-5; abundance: .; d_gene: .; j_gene: TRBJ2-6; CDR3aa: CASSYSRAGANVLTF; CDR3nt: TGTGCCAGCAGTTACTCGAGGGCTGGGGCCAACGTCCTGACTTTC
v_gene: TRBV7-8; abundance: few; d_gene: TRBD1; j_gene: TRBJ1-3; CDR3aa: CASSSTGLSGNTIYF; CDR3nt: TGTGCCAGCAGCTCGACAGGGCTCTCTGGAAACACCATATATTTT
v_gene: TRBV5-5; abundance: .; d_gene: .; j_gene: TRBJ2-5; CDR3aa: CASSQGGAVGRETQYF; CDR3nt: TGTGCCAGCAGCCAAGGGGGTGCCGTTGGCCGAGAGACCCAGTACTTC
v_gene: TRBV9; abundance: few; d_gene: TRBD1; j_gene: TRBJ1-5; CDR3aa: CASSEGQGINSNQPQHF; CDR3nt: TGTGCCAGCAGCGAGGGACAGGGGATCAATAGCAATCAGCCCCAGCATTTT
v_gene: TRBV5-1; abundance: .; d_gene: .; j_gene: TRBJ2-5; CDR3aa: CASSLGRETQYF; CDR3nt: TGCGCCAGCAGTCTTGGGCGAGAGACCCAGTACTTC
v_gene: TRBV28; abundance: .; d_gene: TRBD1; j_gene: TRBJ1-3; CDR3aa: CASSTGAVGNTIYF; CDR3nt: TGTGCCAGCAGCACAGGGGCCGTAGGAAACACCATATATTTT
v_gene: TRBV30; abundance: .; d_gene: .; j_gene: TRBJ2-1; CDR3aa: CAWSGRKVAGQGEQFF; CDR3nt: TGTGCCTGGAGTGGTAGGAAGGTAGCGGGACAGGGTGAGCAGTTCTTC
v_gene: TRBV6-2/TRBV6-3; abundance: .; d_gene: .; j_gene: TRBJ1-2; CDR3aa: CASSTEAGTQGCTF; CDR3nt: TGTGCCAGCAGTACAGAGGCCGGGACACAGGGCTGCACCTTC
v_gene: TRBV7-9; abundance: once; d_gene: TRBD1; j_gene: TRBJ2-3; CDR3aa: CASSRDRASDTQYF; CDR3nt: TGTGCCAGCAGCCGGGACAGGGCATCAGATACGCAGTATTTT
v_gene: TRBV19; abundance: .; d_gene: .; j_gene: TRBJ1-1; CDR3aa: CASRQTGTSEAFF; CDR3nt: TGTGCCAGTAGACAGACAGGTACCTCTGAAGCTTTCTTT
v_gene: TRBV5-6; abundance: .; d_gene: .; j_gene: TRBJ1-4; CDR3aa: CASSLGVGTTNEKLFF; CDR3nt: TGTGCCAGCAGCTTGGGGGTGGGGACAACTAATGAAAAACTGTTTTTT
v_gene: TRBV10-3; abundance: .; d_gene: .; j_gene: TRBJ2-7; CDR3aa: CATKPQEGTYEQYF; CDR3nt: TGTGCCACCAAGCCACAGGAAGGAACCTACGAGCAGTACTTC
v_gene: TRBV5-1; abundance: medium-sized; d_gene: TRBD2; j_gene: TRBJ2-3; CDR3aa: CASSLTAGGPTDTQYF; CDR3nt: TGCGCCAGCAGCTTAACAGCGGGGGGGCCGACAGATACGCAGTATTTT
v_gene: TRBV11-2; abundance: .; d_gene: .; j_gene: TRBJ2-7; CDR3aa: CASSSGSIKGEQYF; CDR3nt: TGTGCCAGCAGCTCCGGATCGATCAAGGGCGAGCAGTACTTC
v_gene: TRBV12-5; abundance: few; d_gene: TRBD2; j_gene: TRBJ2-2; CDR3aa: CASGLSPWGLATKNTGELFF; CDR3nt: TGTGCTAGTGGTTTGTCCCCCTGGGGACTAGCCACAAAGAACACCGGGGAGCTGTTTTTT
v_gene: TRBV3-1/TRBV3-2; abundance: .; d_gene: .; j_gene: TRBJ1-1; CDR3aa: CASSQRGLGDGTEAFF; CDR3nt: TGTGCCAGCAGCCAACGGGGTCTAGGGGATGGTACTGAAGCTTTCTTT
v_gene: TRBV10-3; abundance: .; d_gene: .; j_gene: TRBJ1-1; CDR3aa: CAISERTEITEAFF; CDR3nt: TGCGCCATCAGTGAACGGACAGAGATCACTGAAGCTTTCTTT
v_gene: TRBV6-2/TRBV6-3; abundance: .; d_gene: TRBD2; j_gene: TRBJ2-5; CDR3aa: CASSQPTSGRAGETQYF; CDR3nt: TGTGCCAGCAGTCAGCCGACTAGCGGGAGGGCCGGGGAGACCCAGTACTTC
v_gene: TRBV2; abundance: .; d_gene: TRBD1; j_gene: TRBJ2-5; CDR3aa: CASSTGTGGFGETQYF; CDR3nt: TGTGCCAGCAGTACCGGGACAGGGGGCTTTGGGGAGACCCAGTACTTC
v_gene: TRBV3-1/TRBV3-2; abundance: once; d_gene: .; j_gene: TRBJ2-5; CDR3aa: CASSQGYGTQYF; CDR3nt: TGTGCCAGCAGCCAAGGCTACGGGACCCAGTACTTC
v_gene: TRBV11-1; abundance: .; d_gene: .; j_gene: TRBJ2-7; CDR3aa: CASSPFLREPSGQYF; CDR3nt: TGTGCCAGCAGCCCGTTTTTGAGGGAGCCCTCGGGGCAGTACTTC
v_gene: TRBV7-9; abundance: .; d_gene: .; j_gene: TRBJ1-2; CDR3aa: CASSLWARVEGGYTF; CDR3nt: TGTGCCAGCAGCTTATGGGCCAGGGTGGAAGGTGGCTACACCTTC
v_gene: TRBV10-3; abundance: once; d_gene: .; j_gene: TRBJ1-2; CDR3aa: CAISDGQINYGYTF; CDR3nt: TGTGCCATCAGTGATGGACAGATTAACTATGGCTACACCTTC
v_gene: TRBV28; abundance: .; d_gene: TRBD2; j_gene: TRBJ2-3; CDR3aa: CASRSSGRADTQYF; CDR3nt: TGTGCCAGCCGCTCTAGCGGACGGGCAGATACGCAGTATTTT
v_gene: TRBV4-3; abundance: .; d_gene: .; j_gene: TRBJ1-2; CDR3aa: CASSQVQGVHYGYTF; CDR3nt: TGCGCCAGCAGCCAAGTGCAGGGCGTCCACTATGGCTACACCTTC
v_gene: TRBV20-1; abundance: once; d_gene: .; j_gene: TRBJ1-3; CDR3aa: CSAIRGNTIYF; CDR3nt: TGCAGTGCTATCAGAGGAAACACCATATATTTT
v_gene: TRBV4-1; abundance: few; d_gene: .; j_gene: TRBJ1-1; CDR3aa: CASSPARAGTEAFF; CDR3nt: TGCGCCAGCAGCCCCGCACGGGCCGGCACAGAAGCTTTCTTT
v_gene: TRBV19; abundance: .; d_gene: .; j_gene: TRBJ1-4; CDR3aa: CASSIEGGQNEKLFF; CDR3nt: TGTGCCAGTAGTATAGAGGGAGGCCAAAATGAAAAACTGTTTTTT
v_gene: TRBV10-3; abundance: few; d_gene: .; j_gene: TRBJ2-3; CDR3aa: CAITGGITDTQYF; CDR3nt: TGTGCCATCACAGGGGGGATCACAGATACGCAGTATTTT
v_gene: TRBV6-5; abundance: .; d_gene: TRBD2; j_gene: TRBJ2-7; CDR3aa: CASSLLGTRSEEQYF; CDR3nt: TGTGCCAGCAGCCTTCTCGGGACTAGGTCTGAAGAGCAGTACTTC
v_gene: TRBV19; abundance: few; d_gene: TRBD2; j_gene: TRBJ2-2; CDR3aa: CASSFGTNANTGELFF; CDR3nt: TGTGCCAGTAGTTTCGGGACTAACGCGAACACCGGGGAGCTGTTTTTT
v_gene: TRBV6-6; abundance: .; d_gene: .; j_gene: TRBJ1-3; CDR3aa: CASSYSSSGGNTIYF; CDR3nt: TGTGCCAGCAGTTACTCATCGTCAGGGGGAAACACCATATATTTT